Each of the 9 T cell receptor beta chains below was sequenced from the same sample in a study of a mutant IDH1 vaccine in newly diagnosed glioma. TCRdb keeps only in-frame clones here, not all; method: immunoSEQ multiplex PCR. The table lists tens of thousands of clones, around 83% of them singletons. Time point denoted: baseline, week 1 (first vaccination visit). Treatment defined: pre-vaccination baseline after standard-of-care therapy. The material was peripheral blood mononuclear cells (PBMCs), obtained from a glioma patient treated with radiotherapy, temozolomide or both. Receptors were obtained from a woman younger than 35 with glioma. Some clones in this sample may be carry-over from other donors' samples.

This clone is a singleton in its sample. The gene calls are TRBV7-9 and TRBJ1-1; 8 bases are a match to TRBD1. The CDR3 extends over 16 amino acids. The junction had 6 bases not matched to a gene; V was cut back by 3 bases and J by 0 bases. Looked up from germline, CDR1 is SEHNR and CDR2 is FQNEAQ (reference sequence). The CDR3 coding sequence is TGTGCCAGCAGCTTGGGGAACAGGGGGATGAACACTGAAGCTTTCTTT. Translated: CASSLGNRGMNTEAFF.

CDR3 in DNA: TGCAGCGTGGGGGTAGGGGGGAATGAGCCCCAGCATTTT. This codes for CSVGVGGNEPQHF. The V call is TRBV29-1, the J call TRBJ1-5; tentatively, D is TRBD1 (6 bases). The germline V gene has CDR1 SQVTM and CDR2 ANQGSEA. The CDR3 spans 13 residues. The V gene lost 6 bases and the J gene lost 8 bases, with 17 bases spanning the gap.

The CDR3 loop is CASSLAGGGLNTEAFF. Written as DNA, the CDR3 is TGCGCCAGCAGCTTGGCCGGGGGGGGATTGAACACTGAAGCTTTCTTT. The chain has TRBV5-1 and TRBJ1-1, with D possibly TRBD1 on 5 matching bases. The CDR3 is 16 residues long. Germline CDR1 is SGHRS and CDR2 is YFSETQ. The ends were cut back, 0 bases at V and 0 bases at J, with 12 bases in the middle.

A few counts support this clone. The rearrangement links TRBV5-4 to TRBJ1-1, with D perhaps matching TRBD1 (6 bases). With 3 bases removed from V and 7 bases from J, the gap between germline ends came to 13 bases. This CDR3 comprises 13 residues. Germline loops: CDR1 SGHNT, CDR2 YYREEE (reference sequence). This CDR3 is CASSYRRQVEAFF. Written as DNA, the CDR3 is TGTGCCAGCAGCTATCGAAGACAGGTTGAAGCTTTCTTT. Supplemented by reference TRBV5-4 and TRBJ1-1, the full variable domain reads ETGVTQSPTHLIKTRGQQVTLRCSSQSGHNTVSWYQQALGQGPQFIFQYYREEENGRGNFPPRFSGLQFPNYSSELNVNALELDDSALYLCASSYRRQVEAFFGQGTRLTVV.

This chain connects TRBV6-5 to TRBJ2-2; 9 bases are shared with TRBD2. The germline gives CDR1 MNHEY, CDR2 SVGAGI. V lost 7 bases and J lost 4; bases outside the gene matches: 7. The CDR3 consists of 15 residues. The DNA for the CDR3 is TGTGCCAGCACTCACTGGACTAGCGCCACCGGGGAGCTGTTTTTT. Translating gives CASTHWTSATGELFF.

The rearrangement links TRBV9 to TRBJ1-1, with a possible D match to TRBD1 (6 bases). Germline assignment: CDR1 SGDLS and CDR2 YYNGEE. The V and J ends lost 2 bases and 4 bases respectively, with 15 bases between them. The CDR3 contains 15 residues. The CDR3 region is CASSVRGEVLTEAFF. The CDR3 coding sequence is TGTGCCAGCAGCGTGAGGGGGGAGGTTCTCACTGAAGCTTTCTTT.

This clone was counted between two and nine times. V is TRBV15 and J is TRBJ1-1; D is unclear. Germline CDR1 reads LNHNV; CDR2 reads YYDKDF (reference sequence). The CDR3 covers 14 residues. V lost 0 bases and J 1 base, leaving 6 bases between the germline ends. In nucleotides, the CDR3 is TGTGCCACCAGCAGAGAGGCAGGGAACACTGAAGCTTTCTTT. Amino acid sequence: CATSREAGNTEAFF.

The chain is built from TRBV7-3 and TRBJ2-2; D gene unclear. Looked up from germline, CDR1 is SGHTA and CDR2 is FQGTGA. The CDR3 loop spans 13 amino acids. V was pared by 1 base and J by 4 bases, with 4 bases between. The CDR3 spells CASSLRSTGELFF. In DNA, the CDR3 is TGTGCCAGCAGCTTAAGGAGCACCGGGGAGCTGTTTTTT.

A few counts support this clone. This chain connects TRBV6-6 to TRBJ2-2; D is unresolved. CDR3 length: 13 amino acids. V shed 6 bases and J shed 1 base, with 6 bases lying between them. Germline V gene sequence: CDR1 MNHNY, CDR2 SVGAGI (reference sequence). CDR3 coding DNA: TGTGCCAGCAGGACGGTGAACACCGGGGAGCTGTTTTTT. Amino acid sequence: CASRTVNTGELFF.